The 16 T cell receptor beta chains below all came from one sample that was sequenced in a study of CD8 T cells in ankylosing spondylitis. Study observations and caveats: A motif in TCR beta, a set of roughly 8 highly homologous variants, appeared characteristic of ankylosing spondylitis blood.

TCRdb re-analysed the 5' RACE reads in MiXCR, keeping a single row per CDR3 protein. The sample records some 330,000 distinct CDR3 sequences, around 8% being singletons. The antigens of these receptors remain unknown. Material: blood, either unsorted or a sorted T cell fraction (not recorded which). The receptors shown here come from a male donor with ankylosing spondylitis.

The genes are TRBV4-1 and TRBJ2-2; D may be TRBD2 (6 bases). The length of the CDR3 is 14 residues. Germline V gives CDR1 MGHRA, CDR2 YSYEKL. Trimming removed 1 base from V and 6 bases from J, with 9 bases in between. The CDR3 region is CASSQVGGAGELFF. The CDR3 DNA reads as TGCGCCAGCAGCCAAGTGGGGGGTGCCGGGGAGCTGTTTTTT.

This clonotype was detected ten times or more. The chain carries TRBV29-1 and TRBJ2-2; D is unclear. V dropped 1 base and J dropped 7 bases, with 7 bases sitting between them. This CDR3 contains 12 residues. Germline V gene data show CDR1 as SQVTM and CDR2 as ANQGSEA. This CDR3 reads CSVEVVLGELFF. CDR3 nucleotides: TGCAGCGTTGAAGTGGTACTCGGGGAGCTGTTTTTT.

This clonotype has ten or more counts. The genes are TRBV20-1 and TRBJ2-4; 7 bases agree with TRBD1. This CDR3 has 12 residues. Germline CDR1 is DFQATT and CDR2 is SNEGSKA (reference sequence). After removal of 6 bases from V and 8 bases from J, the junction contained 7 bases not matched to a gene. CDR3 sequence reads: CSASTGFDIQYF. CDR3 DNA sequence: TGCAGTGCGTCGACAGGGTTCGACATTCAGTACTTC.

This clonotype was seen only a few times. CDR3 amino acids: CASSPRGWNTGELFF. The CDR3 DNA reads as TGTGCCAGCAGCCCCAGGGGGTGGAACACCGGGGAGCTGTTTTTT. The rearrangement uses TRBV7-9 and TRBJ2-2, with 7 positions matching TRBD1. The CDR3 runs 15 residues. The V gene end was trimmed by 5 bases and the J gene end by 1 base; junction bases not matched to a gene: 4. Germline V gene sequence: CDR1 SEHNR, CDR2 FQNEAQ (reference sequence). Filled out from reference TRBV7-9 and TRBJ2-2, the complete variable domain reads DTGVSQNPRHKITKRGQNVTFRCDPISEHNRLYWYRQTLGQGPEFLTYFQNEAQLEKSRLLSDRFSAERPKGSFSTLEIQRTEQGDSAMYLCASSPRGWNTGELFFGEGSRLTVL.

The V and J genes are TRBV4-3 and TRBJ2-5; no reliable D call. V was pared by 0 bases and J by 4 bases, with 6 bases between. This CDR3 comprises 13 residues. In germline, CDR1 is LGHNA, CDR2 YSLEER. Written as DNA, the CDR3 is TGCGCCAGCAGCCAAGATTTCGGAGAGACCCAGTACTTC. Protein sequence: CASSQDFGETQYF.

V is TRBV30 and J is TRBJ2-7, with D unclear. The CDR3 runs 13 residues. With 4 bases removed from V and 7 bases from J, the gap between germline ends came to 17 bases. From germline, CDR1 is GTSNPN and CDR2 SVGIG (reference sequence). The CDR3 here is CAWTPRPFLEQYF. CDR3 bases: TGTGCCTGGACCCCCCGTCCCTTTCTGGAGCAGTACTTC.

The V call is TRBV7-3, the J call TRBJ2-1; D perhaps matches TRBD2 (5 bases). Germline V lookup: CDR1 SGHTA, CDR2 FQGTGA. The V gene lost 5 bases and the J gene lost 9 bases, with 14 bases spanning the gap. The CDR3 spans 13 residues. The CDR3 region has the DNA TGTGCCAGCAGCCCCCTAGGACGGGGTGAGCAGTTCTTC. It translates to CASSPLGRGEQFF.

The CDR3 spells CASSAGTTLSRGTEAFF. As DNA, the CDR3 is TGCGCCAGCAGCGCGGGGACCACCCTATCTCGGGGCACTGAAGCTTTCTTT. This chain joins TRBV5-1 and TRBJ1-1; a weak D match, TRBD1 (5 bases). The germline gives CDR1 SGHRS, CDR2 YFSETQ. Trimming left V 4 bases short and J 4 bases short, with 23 bases between. CDR3 length: 17 residues.

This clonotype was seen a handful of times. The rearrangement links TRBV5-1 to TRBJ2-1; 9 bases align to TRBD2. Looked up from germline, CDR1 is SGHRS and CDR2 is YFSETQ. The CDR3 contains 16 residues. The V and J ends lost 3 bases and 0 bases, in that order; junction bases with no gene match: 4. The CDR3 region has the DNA TGCGCCAGCAGCTGGATGACTAGCGGCTCCTACAATGAGCAGTTCTTC. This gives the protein CASSWMTSGSYNEQFF. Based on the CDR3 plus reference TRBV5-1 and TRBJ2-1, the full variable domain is KAGVTQTPRYLIKTRGQQVTLSCSPISGHRSVSWYQQTPGQGLQFLFEYFSETQRNKGNFPGRFSGRQFSNSRSEMNVSTLELGDSALYLCASSWMTSGSYNEQFFGPGTRLTVL.

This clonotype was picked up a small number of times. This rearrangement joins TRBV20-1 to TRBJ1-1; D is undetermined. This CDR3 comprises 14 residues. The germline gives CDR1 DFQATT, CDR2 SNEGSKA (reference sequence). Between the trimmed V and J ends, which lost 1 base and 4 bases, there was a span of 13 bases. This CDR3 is CSARAEEQSTEAFF. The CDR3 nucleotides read TGCAGTGCTAGAGCCGAAGAGCAGTCCACTGAAGCTTTCTTT.

The CDR3 is CASSSGLAGGYEQYF. The CDR3 bases are TGTGCCAGCAGCTCTGGACTAGCGGGAGGGTACGAGCAGTACTTC. This sequence joins TRBV5-5 and TRBJ2-7, with 15 bases fitting TRBD2. The V and J ends lost 3 bases and 4 bases, in that order; junction bases with no gene match: 2. From germline, CDR1 is SGHKS and CDR2 YYEKEE (reference sequence). The CDR3 totals 15 residues.

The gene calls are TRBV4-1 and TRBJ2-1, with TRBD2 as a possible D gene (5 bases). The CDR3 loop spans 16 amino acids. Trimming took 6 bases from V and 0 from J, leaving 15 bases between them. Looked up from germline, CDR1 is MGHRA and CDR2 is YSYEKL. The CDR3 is CASSSYERNSYNEQFF. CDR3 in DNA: TGCGCCAGCAGTTCATACGAGCGGAACTCCTACAATGAGCAGTTCTTC.

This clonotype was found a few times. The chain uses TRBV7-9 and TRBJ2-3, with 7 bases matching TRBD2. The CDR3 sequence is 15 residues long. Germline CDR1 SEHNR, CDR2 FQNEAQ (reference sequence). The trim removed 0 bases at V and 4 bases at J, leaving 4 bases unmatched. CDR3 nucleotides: TGTGCCAGCAGCTTAGCGCTAGGACTAGCAGATACGCAGTATTTT. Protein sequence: CASSLALGLADTQYF.

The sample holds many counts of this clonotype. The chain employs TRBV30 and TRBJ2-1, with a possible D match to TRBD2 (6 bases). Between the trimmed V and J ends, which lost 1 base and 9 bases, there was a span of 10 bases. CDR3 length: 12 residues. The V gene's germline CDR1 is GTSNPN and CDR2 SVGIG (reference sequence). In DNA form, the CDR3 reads TGTGCCTGGAGTGCGGGAGCCGGTGAGCAGTTCTTC. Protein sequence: CAWSAGAGEQFF.

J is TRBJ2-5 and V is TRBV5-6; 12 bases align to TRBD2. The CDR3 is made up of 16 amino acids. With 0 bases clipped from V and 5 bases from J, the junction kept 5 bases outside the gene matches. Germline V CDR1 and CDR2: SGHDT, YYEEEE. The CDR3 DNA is TGTGCCAGCAGCTTGGGTCCGACTAGCGGGAGTGAGACCCAGTACTTC. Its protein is CASSLGPTSGSETQYF.

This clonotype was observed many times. The CDR3 loop reads CASSRQTSAQETQYF. In DNA, the CDR3 is TGTGCCAGCAGTCGCCAGACTAGCGCCCAAGAGACCCAGTACTTC. The chain uses TRBV28 and TRBJ2-5; 8 nucleotides line up with TRBD2. This CDR3 spans 15 amino acids. The V gene end was trimmed by 5 bases and the J gene end by 1 base; junction bases not matched to a gene: 6. Per the germline V gene, CDR1 is MDHEN and CDR2 is SYDVKM.